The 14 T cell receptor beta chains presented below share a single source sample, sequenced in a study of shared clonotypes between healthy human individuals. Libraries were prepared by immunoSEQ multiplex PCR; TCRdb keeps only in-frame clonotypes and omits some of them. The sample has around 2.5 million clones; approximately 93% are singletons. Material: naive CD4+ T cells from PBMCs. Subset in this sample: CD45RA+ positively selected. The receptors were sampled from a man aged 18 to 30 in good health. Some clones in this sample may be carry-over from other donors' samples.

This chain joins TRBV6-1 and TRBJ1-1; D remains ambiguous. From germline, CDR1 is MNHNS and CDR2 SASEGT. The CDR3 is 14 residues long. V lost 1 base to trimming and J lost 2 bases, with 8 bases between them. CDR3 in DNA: TGTGCCAGCAGTGAAGACAGAGGAAACACTGAAGCTTTCTTT. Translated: CASSEDRGNTEAFF.

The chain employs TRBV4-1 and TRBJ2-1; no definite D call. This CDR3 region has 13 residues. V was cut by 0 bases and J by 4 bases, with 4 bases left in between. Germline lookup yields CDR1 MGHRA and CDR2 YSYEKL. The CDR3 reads CASSQEAYNEQFF. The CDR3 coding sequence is TGCGCCAGCAGCCAAGAGGCGTACAATGAGCAGTTCTTC.

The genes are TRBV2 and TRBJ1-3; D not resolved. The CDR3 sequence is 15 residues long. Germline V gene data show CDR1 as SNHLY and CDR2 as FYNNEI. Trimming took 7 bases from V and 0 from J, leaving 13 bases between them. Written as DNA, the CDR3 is TGTGCCAGCACTCGTGAGGGATTCTCTGGAAACACCATATATTTT. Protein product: CASTREGFSGNTIYF.

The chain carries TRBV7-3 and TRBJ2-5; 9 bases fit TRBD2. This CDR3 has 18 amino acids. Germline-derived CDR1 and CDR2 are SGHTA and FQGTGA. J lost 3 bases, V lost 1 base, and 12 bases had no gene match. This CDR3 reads CASSLNGPSPSGKETQYF. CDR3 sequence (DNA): TGTGCCAGCAGCTTAAACGGGCCCTCTCCTAGCGGGAAAGAGACCCAGTACTTC. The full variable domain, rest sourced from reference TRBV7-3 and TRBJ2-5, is GAGVSQTPSNKVTEKGKYVELRCDPISGHTALYWYRQSLGQGPEFLIYFQGTGAADDSGLPNDRFFAVRPEGSVSTLKIQRTERGDSAVYLCASSLNGPSPSGKETQYFGPGTRLLVL.

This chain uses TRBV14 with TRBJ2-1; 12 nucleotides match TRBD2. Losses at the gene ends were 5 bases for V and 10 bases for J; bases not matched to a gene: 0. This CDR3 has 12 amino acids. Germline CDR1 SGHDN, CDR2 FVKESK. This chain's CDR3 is CASSGLAGEQFF. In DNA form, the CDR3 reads TGTGCCAGCAGCGGACTAGCGGGGGAGCAGTTCTTC.

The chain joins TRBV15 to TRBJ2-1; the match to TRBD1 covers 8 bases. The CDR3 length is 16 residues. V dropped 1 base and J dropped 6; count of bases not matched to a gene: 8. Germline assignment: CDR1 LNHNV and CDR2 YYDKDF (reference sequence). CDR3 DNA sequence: TGTGCCACCAGCAGAGCCGGGTCAGGGGGCCTCAATGAGCAGTTCTTC. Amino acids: CATSRAGSGGLNEQFF.

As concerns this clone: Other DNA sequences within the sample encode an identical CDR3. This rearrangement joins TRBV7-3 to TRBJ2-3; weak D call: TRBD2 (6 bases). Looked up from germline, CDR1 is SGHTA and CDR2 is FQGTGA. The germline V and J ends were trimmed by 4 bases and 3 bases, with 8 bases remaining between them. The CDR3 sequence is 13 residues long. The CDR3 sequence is CASSSGGTDTQYF. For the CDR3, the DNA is TGTGCCAGCAGCTCCGGGGGAACAGATACGCAGTATTTT.

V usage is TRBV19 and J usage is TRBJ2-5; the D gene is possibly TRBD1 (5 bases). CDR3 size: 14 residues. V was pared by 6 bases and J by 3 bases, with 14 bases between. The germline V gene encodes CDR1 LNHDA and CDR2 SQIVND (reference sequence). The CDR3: CASRQEPSEETQYF. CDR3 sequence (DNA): TGTGCCAGTAGACAGGAACCGAGTGAAGAGACCCAGTACTTC. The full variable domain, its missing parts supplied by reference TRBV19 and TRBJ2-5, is DGGITQSPKYLFRKEGQNVTLSCEQNLNHDAMYWYRQDPGQGLRLIYYSQIVNDFQKGDIAEGYSVSREKKESFPLTVTSAQKNPTAFYLCASRQEPSEETQYFGPGTRLLVL.

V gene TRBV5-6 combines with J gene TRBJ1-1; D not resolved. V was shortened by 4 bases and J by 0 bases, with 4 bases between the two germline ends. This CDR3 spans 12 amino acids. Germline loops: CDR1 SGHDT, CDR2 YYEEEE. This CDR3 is CASSRLNTEAFF. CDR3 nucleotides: TGTGCCAGCAGCAGATTGAACACTGAAGCTTTCTTT. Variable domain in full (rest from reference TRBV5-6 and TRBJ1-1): DAGVTQSPTHLIKTRGQQVTLRCSPKSGHDTVSWYQQALGQGPQFIFQYYEEEERQRGNFPDRFSGHQFPNYSSELNVNALLLGDSALYLCASSRLNTEAFFGQGTRLTVV.

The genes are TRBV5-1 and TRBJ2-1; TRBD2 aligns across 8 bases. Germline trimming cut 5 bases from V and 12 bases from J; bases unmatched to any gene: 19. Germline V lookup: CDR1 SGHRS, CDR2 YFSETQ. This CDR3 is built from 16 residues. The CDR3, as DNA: TGCGCCAGCAGACGTCTGGCGGGAGGACCCGAACTTGGGCAGTTCTTC. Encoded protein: CASRRLAGGPELGQFF. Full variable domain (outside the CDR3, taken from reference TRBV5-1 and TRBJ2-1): KAGVTQTPRYLIKTRGQQVTLSCSPISGHRSVSWYQQTPGQGLQFLFEYFSETQRNKGNFPGRFSGRQFSNSRSEMNVSTLELGDSALYLCASRRLAGGPELGQFFGPGTRLTVL.

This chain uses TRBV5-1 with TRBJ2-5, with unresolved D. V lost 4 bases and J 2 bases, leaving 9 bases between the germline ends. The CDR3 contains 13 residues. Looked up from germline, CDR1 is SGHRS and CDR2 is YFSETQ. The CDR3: CASSLPEQETQYF. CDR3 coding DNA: TGCGCCAGCAGCCTGCCGGAGCAAGAGACCCAGTACTTC.

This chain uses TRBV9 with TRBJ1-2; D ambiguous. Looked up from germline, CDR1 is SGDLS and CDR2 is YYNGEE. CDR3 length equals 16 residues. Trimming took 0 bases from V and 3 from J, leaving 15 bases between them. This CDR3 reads CASSVAAGRKDYGYTF. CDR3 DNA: TGTGCCAGCAGCGTAGCCGCGGGTCGGAAGGACTATGGCTACACCTTC.

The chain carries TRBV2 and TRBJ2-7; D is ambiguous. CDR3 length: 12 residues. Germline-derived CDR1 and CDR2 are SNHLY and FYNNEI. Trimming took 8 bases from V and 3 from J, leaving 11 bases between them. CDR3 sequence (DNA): TGTGCCAGCCACATAGCCAGCTACGAGCAGTACTTC. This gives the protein CASHIASYEQYF.

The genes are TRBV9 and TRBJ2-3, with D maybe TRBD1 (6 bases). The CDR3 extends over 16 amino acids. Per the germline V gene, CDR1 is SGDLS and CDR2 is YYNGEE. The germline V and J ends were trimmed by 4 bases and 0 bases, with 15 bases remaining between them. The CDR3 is CASSPRGGTSTDTQYF. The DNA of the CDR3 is TGTGCCAGCAGCCCCCGAGGGGGAACTAGCACAGATACGCAGTATTTT.